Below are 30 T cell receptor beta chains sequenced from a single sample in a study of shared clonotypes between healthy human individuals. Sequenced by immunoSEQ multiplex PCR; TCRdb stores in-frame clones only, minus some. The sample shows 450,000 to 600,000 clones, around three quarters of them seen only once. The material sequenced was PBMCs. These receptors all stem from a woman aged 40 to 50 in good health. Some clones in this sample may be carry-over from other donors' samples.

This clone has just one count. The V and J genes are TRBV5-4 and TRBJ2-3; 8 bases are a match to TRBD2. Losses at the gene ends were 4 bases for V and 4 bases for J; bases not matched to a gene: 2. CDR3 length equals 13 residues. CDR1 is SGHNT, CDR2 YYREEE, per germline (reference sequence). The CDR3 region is CASSPGGADTQYF. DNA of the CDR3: TGTGCCAGCAGCCCGGGAGGGGCAGATACGCAGTATTTT.

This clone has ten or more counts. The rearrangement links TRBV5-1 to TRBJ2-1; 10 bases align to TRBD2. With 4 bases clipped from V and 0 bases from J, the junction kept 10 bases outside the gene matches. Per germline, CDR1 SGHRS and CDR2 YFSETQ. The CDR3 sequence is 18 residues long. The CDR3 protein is CASSTGTSALSSYNEQFF. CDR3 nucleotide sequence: TGCGCCAGCAGCACCGGGACTAGCGCCCTGAGCTCCTACAATGAGCAGTTCTTC.

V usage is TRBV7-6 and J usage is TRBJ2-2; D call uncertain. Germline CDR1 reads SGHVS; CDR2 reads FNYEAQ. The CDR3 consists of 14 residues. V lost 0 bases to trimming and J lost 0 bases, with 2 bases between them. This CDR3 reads CASSLAPNTGELFF. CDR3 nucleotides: TGTGCCAGCAGCTTAGCTCCGAACACCGGGGAGCTGTTTTTT.

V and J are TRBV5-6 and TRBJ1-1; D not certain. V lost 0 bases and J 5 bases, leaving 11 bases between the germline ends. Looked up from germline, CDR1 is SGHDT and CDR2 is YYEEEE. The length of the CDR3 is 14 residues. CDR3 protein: CASSLEPMGTEAFF. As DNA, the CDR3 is TGTGCCAGCAGCTTGGAGCCCATGGGGACTGAAGCTTTCTTT.

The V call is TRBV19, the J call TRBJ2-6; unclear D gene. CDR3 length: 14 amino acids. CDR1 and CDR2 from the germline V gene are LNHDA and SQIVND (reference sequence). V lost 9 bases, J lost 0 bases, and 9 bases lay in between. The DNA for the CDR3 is TGTGCCAGCAGAGACATCTCTGGGGCCAACGTCCTGACTTTC. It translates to CASRDISGANVLTF.

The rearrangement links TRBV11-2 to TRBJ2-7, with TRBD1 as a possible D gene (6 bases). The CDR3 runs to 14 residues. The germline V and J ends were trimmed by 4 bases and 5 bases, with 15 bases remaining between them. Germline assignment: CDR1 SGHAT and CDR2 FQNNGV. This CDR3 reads CASSSRQARNEQYF. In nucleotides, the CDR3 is TGTGCCAGCAGCTCGAGACAGGCGCGGAACGAGCAGTACTTC.

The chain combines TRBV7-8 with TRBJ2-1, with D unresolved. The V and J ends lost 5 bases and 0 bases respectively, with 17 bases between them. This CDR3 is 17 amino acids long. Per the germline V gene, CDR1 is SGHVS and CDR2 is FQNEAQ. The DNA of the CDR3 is TGTGCCAGCAGCACGGGTTTCGCGGCGAGCTCCTACAATGAGCAGTTCTTC. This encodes CASSTGFAASSYNEQFF. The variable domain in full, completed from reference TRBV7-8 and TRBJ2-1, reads GAGVSQSPRYKVAKRGQDVALRCDPISGHVSLFWYQQALGQGPEFLTYFQNEAQLDKSGLPSDRFFAERPEGSVSTLKIQRTQQEDSAVYLCASSTGFAASSYNEQFFGPGTRLTVL.

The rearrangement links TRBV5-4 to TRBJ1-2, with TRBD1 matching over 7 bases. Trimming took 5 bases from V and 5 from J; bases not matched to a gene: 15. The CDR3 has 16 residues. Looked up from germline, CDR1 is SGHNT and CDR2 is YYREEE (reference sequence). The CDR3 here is CASRPGTASSTYGYTF. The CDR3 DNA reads TGTGCCAGCAGGCCCGGGACAGCATCGAGTACTTATGGCTACACCTTC.

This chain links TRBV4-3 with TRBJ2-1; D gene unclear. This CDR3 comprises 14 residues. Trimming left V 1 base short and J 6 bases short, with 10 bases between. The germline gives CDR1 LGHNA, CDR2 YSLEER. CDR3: CASSQAQRANEQFF. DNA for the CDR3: TGCGCCAGCAGCCAAGCCCAGCGAGCCAATGAGCAGTTCTTC.

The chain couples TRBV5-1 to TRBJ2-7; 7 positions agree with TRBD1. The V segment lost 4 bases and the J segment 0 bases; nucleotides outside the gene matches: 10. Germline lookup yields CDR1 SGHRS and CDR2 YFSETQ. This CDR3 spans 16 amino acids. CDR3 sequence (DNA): TGCGCCAGCAGCCCACGACGGGACAGCAGCTCCTACGAGCAGTACTTC. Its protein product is CASSPRRDSSSYEQYF.

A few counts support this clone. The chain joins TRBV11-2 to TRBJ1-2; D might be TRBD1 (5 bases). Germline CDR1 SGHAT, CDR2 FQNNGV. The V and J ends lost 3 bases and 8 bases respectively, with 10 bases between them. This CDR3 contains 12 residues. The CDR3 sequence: CASSFDSTGYTF. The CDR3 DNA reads TGTGCCAGCAGCTTTGACAGTACGGGCTACACCTTC.

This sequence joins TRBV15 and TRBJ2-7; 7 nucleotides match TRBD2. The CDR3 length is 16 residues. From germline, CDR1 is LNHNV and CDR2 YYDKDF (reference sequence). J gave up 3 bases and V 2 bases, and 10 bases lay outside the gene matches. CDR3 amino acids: CATSRFRLADHYEQYF. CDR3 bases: TGTGCCACCAGCAGATTTCGGCTAGCGGACCACTACGAGCAGTACTTC.

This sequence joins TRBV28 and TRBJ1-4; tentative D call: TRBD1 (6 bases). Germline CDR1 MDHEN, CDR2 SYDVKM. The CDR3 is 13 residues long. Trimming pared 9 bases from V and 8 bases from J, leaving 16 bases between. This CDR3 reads CASEEGGREKLFF. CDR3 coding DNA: TGTGCCAGTGAAGAGGGGGGCAGAGAAAAACTGTTTTTT.

CDR3 sequence: CASSDQLVGDTQYF. The CDR3 DNA sequence: TGTGCCAGCAGTGATCAACTAGTAGGAGATACGCAGTATTTT. The chain is built from TRBV6-1 and TRBJ2-3, with D perhaps matching TRBD2 (5 bases). CDR3 length: 14 amino acids. Trimming took off 3 bases at V and 5 bases at J, with 12 bases between the two ends. Germline CDR1 and CDR2: MNHNS and SASEGT.

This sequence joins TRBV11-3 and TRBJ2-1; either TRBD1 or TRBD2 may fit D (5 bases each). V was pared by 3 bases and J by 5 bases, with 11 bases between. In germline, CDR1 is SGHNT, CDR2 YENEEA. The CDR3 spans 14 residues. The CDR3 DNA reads TGTGCCAGCAGCTTTGGGACCGAAAACAATGAGCAGTTCTTC. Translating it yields CASSFGTENNEQFF.

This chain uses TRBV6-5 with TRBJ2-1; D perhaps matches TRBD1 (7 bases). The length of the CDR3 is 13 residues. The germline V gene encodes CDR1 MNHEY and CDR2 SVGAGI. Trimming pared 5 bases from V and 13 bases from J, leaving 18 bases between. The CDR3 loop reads CASSPTGRGVQFF. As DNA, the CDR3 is TGTGCCAGCAGTCCAACAGGCAGGGGGGTACAGTTCTTC.

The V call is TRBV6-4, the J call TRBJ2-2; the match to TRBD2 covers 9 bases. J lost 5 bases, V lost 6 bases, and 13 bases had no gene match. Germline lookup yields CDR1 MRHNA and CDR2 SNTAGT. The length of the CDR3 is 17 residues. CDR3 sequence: CASSPVGSSGITGELFF. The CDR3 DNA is TGTGCCAGCAGCCCTGTTGGGTCTAGCGGGATAACCGGGGAGCTGTTTTTT.

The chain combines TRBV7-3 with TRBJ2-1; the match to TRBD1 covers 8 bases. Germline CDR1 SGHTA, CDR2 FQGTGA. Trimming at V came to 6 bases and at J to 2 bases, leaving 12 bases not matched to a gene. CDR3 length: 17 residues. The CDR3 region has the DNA TGTGCCAGCAGTAGACGCCCCCCGGGACAGGCCTACAATGAGCAGTTCTTC. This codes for CASSRRPPGQAYNEQFF.

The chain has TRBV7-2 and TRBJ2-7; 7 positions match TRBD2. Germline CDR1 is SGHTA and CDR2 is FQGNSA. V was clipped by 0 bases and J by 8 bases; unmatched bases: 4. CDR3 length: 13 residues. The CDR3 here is CASSLAGGPKQYF. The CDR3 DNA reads TGTGCCAGCAGCTTAGCGGGAGGGCCTAAGCAGTACTTC.

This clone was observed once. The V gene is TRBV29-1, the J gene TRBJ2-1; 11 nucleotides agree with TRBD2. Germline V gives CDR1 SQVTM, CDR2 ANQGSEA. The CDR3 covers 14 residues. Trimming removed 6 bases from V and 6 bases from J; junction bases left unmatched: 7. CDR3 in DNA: TGCAGCGTAATAACTAGCGGGAGATTCAATGAGCAGTTCTTC. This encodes CSVITSGRFNEQFF.

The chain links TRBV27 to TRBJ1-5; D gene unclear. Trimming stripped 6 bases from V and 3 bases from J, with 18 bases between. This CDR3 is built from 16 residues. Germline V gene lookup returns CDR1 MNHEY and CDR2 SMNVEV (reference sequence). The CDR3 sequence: CASSATRVAPNQPQHF. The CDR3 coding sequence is TGTGCCAGCAGCGCGACACGGGTCGCCCCCAATCAGCCCCAGCATTTT.

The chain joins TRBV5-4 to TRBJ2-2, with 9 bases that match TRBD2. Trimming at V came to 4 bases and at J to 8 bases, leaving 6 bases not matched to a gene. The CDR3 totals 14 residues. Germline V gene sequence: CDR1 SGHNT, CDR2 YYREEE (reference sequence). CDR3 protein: CASSPGTSLGELFF. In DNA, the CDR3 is TGTGCCAGCAGCCCGGGGACTAGCTTAGGGGAGCTGTTTTTT.

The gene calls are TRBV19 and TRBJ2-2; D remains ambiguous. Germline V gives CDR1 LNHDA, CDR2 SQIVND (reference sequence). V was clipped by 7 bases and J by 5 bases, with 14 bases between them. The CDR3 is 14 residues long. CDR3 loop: CASTLHGLTGELFF. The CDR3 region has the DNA TGTGCCAGTACCCTGCACGGGTTAACCGGGGAGCTGTTTTTT.

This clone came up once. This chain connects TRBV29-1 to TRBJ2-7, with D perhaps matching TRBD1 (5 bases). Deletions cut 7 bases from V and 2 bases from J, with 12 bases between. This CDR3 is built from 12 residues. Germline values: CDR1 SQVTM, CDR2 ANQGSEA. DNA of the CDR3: TGCAGCGCCGGGCAGGGTACCTACGAGCAGTACTTC. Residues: CSAGQGTYEQYF.

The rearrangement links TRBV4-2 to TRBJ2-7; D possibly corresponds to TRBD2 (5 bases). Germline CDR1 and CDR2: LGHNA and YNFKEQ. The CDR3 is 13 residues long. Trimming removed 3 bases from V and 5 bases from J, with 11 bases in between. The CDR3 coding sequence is TGTGCCAGCAGCCACGGACTGGGCGACGAGCAGTACTTC. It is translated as CASSHGLGDEQYF.

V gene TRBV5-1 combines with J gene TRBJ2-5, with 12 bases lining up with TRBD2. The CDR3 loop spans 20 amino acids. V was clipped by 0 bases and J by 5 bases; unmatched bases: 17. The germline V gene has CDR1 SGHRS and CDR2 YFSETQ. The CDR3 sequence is CASSLEASPSGRARGETQYF. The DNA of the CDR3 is TGCGCCAGCAGCTTGGAGGCCAGCCCTAGCGGGAGGGCTCGAGGGGAGACCCAGTACTTC.

The CDR3 reads CASSPGAGANYGYTF. The CDR3 DNA follows: TGTGCCAGCTCACCAGGGGCAGGGGCTAACTATGGCTACACCTTC. V gene TRBV18 combines with J gene TRBJ1-2; tentative D call: TRBD1 (6 bases). The CDR3 length is 15 residues. CDR1 and CDR2 (germline): KGHSH, LQKENI. Trimming took off 2 bases at V and 0 bases at J, with 10 bases between the two ends.

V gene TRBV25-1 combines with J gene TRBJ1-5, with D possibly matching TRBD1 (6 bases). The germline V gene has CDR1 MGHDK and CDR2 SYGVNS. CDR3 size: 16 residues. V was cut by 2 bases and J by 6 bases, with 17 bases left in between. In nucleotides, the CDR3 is TGTGCCAGCAGTGAAGGAGGCAGGGGAGGTGGTCAGCCCCAGCATTTT. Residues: CASSEGGRGGGQPQHF.

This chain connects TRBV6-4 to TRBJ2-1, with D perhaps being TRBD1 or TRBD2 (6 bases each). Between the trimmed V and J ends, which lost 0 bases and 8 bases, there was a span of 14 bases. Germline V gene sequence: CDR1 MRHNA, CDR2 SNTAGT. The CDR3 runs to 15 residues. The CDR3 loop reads CASSDSTGRGDEQFF. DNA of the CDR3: TGTGCCAGCAGTGACTCGACCGGTAGGGGGGATGAGCAGTTCTTC.

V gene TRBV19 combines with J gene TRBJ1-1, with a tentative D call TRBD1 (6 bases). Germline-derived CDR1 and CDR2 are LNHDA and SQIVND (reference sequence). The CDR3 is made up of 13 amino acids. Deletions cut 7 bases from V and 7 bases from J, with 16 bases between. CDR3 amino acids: CASNSPQGHEAFF. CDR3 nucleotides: TGTGCCAGTAACTCACCTCAGGGACATGAAGCTTTCTTT. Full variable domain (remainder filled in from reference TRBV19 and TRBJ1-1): DGGITQSPKYLFRKEGQNVTLSCEQNLNHDAMYWYRQDPGQGLRLIYYSQIVNDFQKGDIAEGYSVSREKKESFPLTVTSAQKNPTAFYLCASNSPQGHEAFFGQGTRLTVV.